This T cell receptor beta chain was sequenced for a study of control samples from healthy donors and cancer patients. The J segment lost 10 bases and the V segment lost 4 bases, leaving 17 bases of the junction unmatched. The germline gives CDR1 SGDLS, CDR2 YYNGEE. This CDR3 has 16 amino acids. Assay: immunoSEQ multiplex PCR; the TCRdb copy retains only in-frame clones and omits some. Of approximately 110,000 clones in the sample, 90% were seen once. This chain links TRBV9 with TRBJ2-1; the match to TRBD1 covers 7 bases. The sequencing input was blood. This sequence was found in a human donor in good health. The donor label of this sample is uncertain. The CDR3 DNA reads TGTGCCAGCAGCAGCACTAGACAGGGTCTGCCAACCGAGCAGTTCTTC. As protein: CASSSTRQGLPTEQFF.